Ten or more counts support the clone carrying this T cell receptor (beta chain). The CDR3 loop spans 12 amino acids. Germline CDR1 reads SGHAT; CDR2 reads FQNNGV. Trimming cost V 8 bases and J 1 base, with 6 bases left between them. This sample was included in a study of metastatic and nonmetastatic thyroid tumors. Looking at the study overall: It was across blood and tumor or nodule tissue from malignant and benign thyroid patients that repertoires were compared.

Using MiXCR, TCRdb reanalyzed the PCR reads. The sample has about 64,000 clones, 15% to 20% seen once; the top ten hold almost 9.5%. Every patient underwent thyroid surgery untreated. The clonotype comes from a male donor with papillary thyroid cancer or a benign thyroid nodule (not recorded which). Some clones in this sample may be carry-over from other donors' samples. The chain links TRBV11-2 to TRBJ1-5; no clear D. What was sequenced was blood. The CDR3 DNA sequence: TGTGCCAGCGCCTACAGCAATCAGCCCCAGCATTTT. Translation: CASAYSNQPQHF.